The 26 T cell receptor beta chains below all came from one sample that was sequenced in a study of shared clonotypes between healthy human individuals. Only in-frame clones appear in the TCRdb table, and some are missing; sequencing was by immunoSEQ multiplex PCR. The profile shows over a million clones, approximately 96% of them singletons. The source material was naive CD4+ T cells sorted from blood. Subset noted: CD45RA+ positively selected. These receptors were obtained from a young man in good health.

This chain links TRBV7-9 with TRBJ1-1; perhaps TRBD1 as D (5 bases). This CDR3 is built from 13 residues. CDR1 is SEHNR, CDR2 FQNEAQ, per germline (reference sequence). V was trimmed by 5 bases and J by 1 base, leaving 8 bases between them. The CDR3 nucleotides are TGTGCCAGCAGCCGGGGGGAGAACACTGAAGCTTTCTTT. It translates to CASSRGENTEAFF.

This chain connects TRBV9 to TRBJ1-1; D might be TRBD1 (6 bases). V dropped 3 bases and J dropped 3 bases, with 12 bases sitting between them. CDR3 size: 14 residues. From germline, CDR1 is SGDLS and CDR2 YYNGEE. The CDR3 bases are TGTGCCAGCAGCGCGGGCGCAGGGGACACTGAAGCTTTCTTT. It is translated as CASSAGAGDTEAFF.

Only one count was recorded for this clone. Additional DNA sequences in this sample encode the identical CDR3. The V and J genes are TRBV5-4 and TRBJ2-5; the D call may be TRBD1 or TRBD2 (5 bases each). This CDR3 comprises 14 residues. CDR1 and CDR2 from the germline V gene are SGHNT and YYREEE (reference sequence). V shed 4 bases and J shed 2 bases, with 12 bases lying between them. This CDR3 is CASSLGTVQETQYF. The CDR3 bases are TGTGCCAGCAGCCTGGGGACGGTACAAGAGACCCAGTACTTC.

This clone appeared a single time. This chain connects TRBV7-2 to TRBJ1-4; no clear D. Germline loops: CDR1 SGHTA, CDR2 FQGNSA. CDR3 length: 15 residues. V was clipped by 2 bases and J by 8 bases, with 15 bases between them. CDR3 bases: TGTGCCAGCAGCTTACTGGGGTTTAAAGGGGAAAAACTGTTTTTT. Translated, it gives CASSLLGFKGEKLFF.

Regarding this clone: The same CDR3 can be traced to other DNA sequences in this sample. This CDR3 is CASSVGDADTQYF. In DNA, the CDR3 is TGTGCCAGCAGCGTAGGGGACGCAGATACGCAGTATTTT. V is TRBV9 and J is TRBJ2-3, with D possibly being TRBD1 or TRBD2 (5 bases each). This CDR3 spans 13 amino acids. Trimming shortened V by 0 bases and J by 4 bases, and 6 bases separated the two germline ends. In germline, CDR1 is SGDLS, CDR2 YYNGEE. Based on the CDR3 plus reference TRBV9 and TRBJ2-3, the full variable domain is DSGVTQTPKHLITATGQRVTLRCSPRSGDLSVYWYQQSLDQGLQFLIQYYNGEERAKGNILERFSAQQFPDLHSELNLSSLELGDSALYFCASSVGDADTQYFGPGTRLTVL.

The chain is built from TRBV6-5 and TRBJ2-2; TRBD2 aligns across 11 bases. The J segment lost 6 bases and the V segment lost 4 bases, leaving 1 base of the junction unmatched. Germline lookup yields CDR1 MNHEY and CDR2 SVGAGI. The CDR3 runs to 14 residues. CDR3 amino acids: CASSLLAGAGELFF. The DNA of the CDR3 is TGTGCCAGCAGTTTACTAGCGGGAGCCGGGGAGCTGTTTTTT.

The chain combines TRBV18 with TRBJ2-3, with D perhaps being TRBD1 or TRBD2 (5 bases each). Between the trimmed V and J ends, which lost 6 bases and 0 bases, there was a span of 13 bases. The length of the CDR3 is 15 residues. The germline CDR1 and CDR2 sequences are KGHSH and LQKENI. This chain's CDR3 is CASSNRDHSTDTQYF. CDR3 coding DNA: TGTGCCAGCTCTAACCGGGACCATAGCACAGATACGCAGTATTTT.

J is TRBJ2-3 and V is TRBV27; D is possibly TRBD2 (6 bases). V lost 5 bases to trimming and J lost 3 bases, with 24 bases between them. The CDR3 loop spans 18 amino acids. CDR1 and CDR2 (germline): MNHEY, SMNVEV (reference sequence). The chain's CDR3 is CASSHTGNPAGLTDTQYF. The DNA of the CDR3 is TGTGCCAGCAGTCATACCGGCAACCCGGCGGGATTAACAGATACGCAGTATTTT.

Remarks on this clone: Distinct nucleotide sequences in the sample also encode this CDR3. V usage is TRBV2 and J usage is TRBJ2-1; D remains ambiguous. Trimming took off 4 bases at V and 0 bases at J, with 10 bases between the two ends. The CDR3 length is 15 residues. Germline CDR1 is SNHLY and CDR2 is FYNNEI. CDR3 DNA sequence: TGTGCCAGCAGTGTCGACTTGAGCTCCTACAATGAGCAGTTCTTC. This encodes CASSVDLSSYNEQFF.

The chain carries TRBV11-2 and TRBJ2-3; TRBD1 or TRBD2 may be the D gene (5 bases each). The germline V gene encodes CDR1 SGHAT and CDR2 FQNNGV. V gave up 4 bases and J gave up 4 bases, with 12 bases separating them. The CDR3 has 14 residues. For the CDR3, the DNA is TGTGCCAGCAGCTCCGGGACCGAATCAGATACGCAGTATTTT. Translation gives CASSSGTESDTQYF.

The chain links TRBV28 to TRBJ1-5; D might be TRBD1 (5 bases). The CDR3 is made up of 18 amino acids. Trimming removed 0 bases at V and 3 bases at J, with 18 bases between. Germline-derived CDR1 and CDR2 are MDHEN and SYDVKM. The CDR3 coding sequence is TGTGCCAGCAGTTTATGGCGGGACCCGGAAATATACAATCAGCCCCAGCATTTT. Its protein product is CASSLWRDPEIYNQPQHF.

The chain uses TRBV19 and TRBJ1-1, with D possibly being TRBD1 (5 bases). The CDR3 is 14 amino acids. V lost 3 bases and J lost 10, with 18 bases in between. In germline, CDR1 is LNHDA, CDR2 SQIVND (reference sequence). The CDR3 region is CASSIRRTLGGAFF. For the CDR3, the DNA is TGTGCCAGTAGTATCAGACGGACACTCGGCGGAGCTTTCTTT.

The rearrangement links TRBV29-1 to TRBJ2-1; the D gene is possibly TRBD2 (6 bases). Trimming pared 5 bases from V and 7 bases from J, leaving 21 bases between. CDR1 is SQVTM, CDR2 ANQGSEA, per germline. The CDR3 length is 15 residues. This CDR3 is CSVSGGKHPLNEQFF. The CDR3 DNA reads TGCAGCGTTTCAGGCGGGAAACACCCCCTAAATGAGCAGTTCTTC.

The chain uses TRBV11-3 and TRBJ2-2; 11 bases map to TRBD2. Per the germline V gene, CDR1 is SGHNT and CDR2 is YENEEA. The length of the CDR3 is 14 residues. The V segment lost 5 bases and the J segment 4 bases; nucleotides outside the gene matches: 0. The CDR3 DNA is TGTGCCAGCAGCGGACTAGCGGGCACCGGGGAGCTGTTTTTT. Protein: CASSGLAGTGELFF.

The rearrangement joins TRBV27 to TRBJ2-5, with D possibly being TRBD2 (6 bases). V was cut by 5 bases and J by 6 bases, with 16 bases left in between. This CDR3 has 14 amino acids. Germline-derived CDR1 and CDR2 are MNHEY and SMNVEV (reference sequence). CDR3 nucleotides: TGTGCCAGCAGTGCCCTAGGAGGGTTGAAGACCCAGTACTTC. Residues: CASSALGGLKTQYF.

This clone showed up just a few times. The V gene is TRBV6-5, the J gene TRBJ1-2, with TRBD1 matching over 7 bases. Per germline, CDR1 MNHEY and CDR2 SVGAGI. The V and J ends lost 6 bases and 6 bases, in that order; junction bases with no gene match: 7. This CDR3 has 13 residues. The CDR3 loop reads CASSPGTGDGYTF. The CDR3 DNA sequence: TGTGCCAGCAGCCCGGGAACAGGGGATGGCTACACCTTC.

The gene calls are TRBV6-5 and TRBJ2-1; 7 bases fit TRBD1. The CDR3 sequence is 15 residues long. Germline V CDR1 and CDR2: MNHEY, SVGAGI. After removal of 4 bases from V and 7 bases from J, the junction contained 10 bases not matched to a gene. CDR3 sequence reads: CASSLRTGASNEQFF. CDR3 DNA: TGTGCCAGCAGTTTACGGACAGGTGCCTCTAATGAGCAGTTCTTC.

This sequence joins TRBV27 and TRBJ1-2; D is unclear. The CDR3 runs 16 residues. Trimming removed 2 bases from V and 6 bases from J, with 19 bases in between. The germline V gene has CDR1 MNHEY and CDR2 SMNVEV (reference sequence). This chain's CDR3 is CASSLSLFPGSDGYTF. The DNA of the CDR3 is TGTGCCAGCAGTTTAAGCCTCTTCCCGGGGAGTGATGGCTACACCTTC.

J is TRBJ2-7 and V is TRBV28; D possibly corresponds to TRBD2 (6 bases). Trimming took 6 bases from V and 2 from J, leaving 14 bases between them. Germline V lookup: CDR1 MDHEN, CDR2 SYDVKM. The CDR3 covers 14 residues. The CDR3 DNA sequence: TGTGCCAGCAGCCCCGGGACTCCGACCTACGAGCAGTACTTC. It translates to CASSPGTPTYEQYF.

The CDR3 DNA is TGTGCCAGCAGCGCTGGGACTAGCGGGCCCCTCGAGACCCAGTACTTC. Encoded protein: CASSAGTSGPLETQYF. This chain links TRBV9 with TRBJ2-5; 12 nucleotides align to TRBD2. The V segment lost 3 bases and the J segment 5 bases; nucleotides outside the gene matches: 8. This CDR3 contains 16 residues. The germline gives CDR1 SGDLS, CDR2 YYNGEE.

The chain recombines TRBV5-1 with TRBJ2-3; TRBD2 matches 7 bases. The CDR3 sequence is 15 residues long. Per the germline V gene, CDR1 is SGHRS and CDR2 is YFSETQ. Trimming took 2 bases from V and 6 from J; bases not matched to a gene: 9. Written as DNA, the CDR3 is TGCGCCAGCAGCTTTAAGGGGACTAAGGTGGATACGCAGTATTTT. Its protein product is CASSFKGTKVDTQYF.

The CDR3 bases are TGTGCCAGTAGTGCAGAATGGGACACAGATACGCAGTATTTT. Translated: CASSAEWDTDTQYF. The chain couples TRBV19 to TRBJ2-3, with D unresolved. The V end lost 5 bases, the J end lost 2 bases, and 11 bases lay between the germline ends. The CDR3 has 14 residues. Germline V gene lookup returns CDR1 LNHDA and CDR2 SQIVND (reference sequence). Full variable domain (missing parts from reference TRBV19 and TRBJ2-3): DGGITQSPKYLFRKEGQNVTLSCEQNLNHDAMYWYRQDPGQGLRLIYYSQIVNDFQKGDIAEGYSVSREKKESFPLTVTSAQKNPTAFYLCASSAEWDTDTQYFGPGTRLTVL.

The CDR3 region is CSVCRGRDTEAFF. Here the CDR3 DNA reads TGCAGCGTTTGTAGGGGGCGGGACACTGAAGCTTTCTTT. The chain joins TRBV29-1 to TRBJ1-1, with 7 bases fitting TRBD1. The trim removed 5 bases at V and 3 bases at J, leaving 6 bases unmatched. The germline V gene has CDR1 SQVTM and CDR2 ANQGSEA. The CDR3 runs 13 residues.

V usage is TRBV18 and J usage is TRBJ2-2, with D possibly TRBD2 on 6 matching bases. CDR1 is KGHSH and CDR2 is LQKENI in the germline V gene. This CDR3 spans 13 amino acids. Deletions cut 8 bases from V and 5 bases from J, with 12 bases between. The CDR3 DNA reads as TGTGCCAGCGTGCTTAGCGGAACCGGGGAGCTGTTTTTT. It translates to CASVLSGTGELFF.

The chain is built from TRBV14 and TRBJ2-1; D gene unclear. This CDR3 has 17 residues. The germline V gene encodes CDR1 SGHDN and CDR2 FVKESK. Trimming took 3 bases from V and 0 from J, leaving 15 bases between them. The CDR3 nucleotides read TGTGCCAGCAGCCAGGTCCGGCCCCAAAGCTCCTACAATGAGCAGTTCTTC. Protein: CASSQVRPQSSYNEQFF.

The J gene is TRBJ2-2, the V gene TRBV5-3; 10 bases line up with TRBD2. TRBV5-3 is classed as an ORF, of uncertain function. V lost 4 bases and J lost 0; bases outside the gene matches: 15. The CDR3 has 20 amino acids. The chain's CDR3 is CARSAPLGSGRTTNTGELFF. The CDR3 nucleotides read TGTGCCAGAAGCGCGCCCTTGGGTAGCGGGAGGACTACGAACACCGGGGAGCTGTTTTTT.